This T cell receptor beta chain was recovered during a study of cytomegalovirus exposure and HLA in healthy donors. In the study overall: Of several hundred genotyped donors, 81% grouped in the Caucasian-associated ancestry cluster.

CDR1 is MNHNS, CDR2 SASEGT, per germline. This CDR3 contains 16 residues. V lost 1 base, J lost 1 base, and 6 bases stayed unmatched. Points from the study as a whole: A cluster of highly shared sequence variants was likely a sequencing artifact. As was reported, the HLA-A and HLA-B alleles of most subjects were accurately predicted from TCR beta sequences.

With respect to this clone: What it binds is unknown.

PCR used 60 Vbeta primers and 13 Jbeta primers. Only in-frame clones appear in the TCRdb table, and some are missing; sequencing was by immunoSEQ multiplex PCR. Of about 200,000 clones in the sample, roughly 85% are singletons; the top ten hold 2.3%. The sequenced sample was PBMCs. The TCR was taken from a woman aged 50 to 65 in good health and CMV-seronegative. V usage is TRBV6-1 and J usage is TRBJ1-1; 7 bases map to TRBD1. The CDR3 bases are TGTGCCAGCAGTGAAGAGGAGACAGGGTGGAACACTGAAGCTTTCTTT. Translation: CASSEEETGWNTEAFF.